These 21 T cell receptor beta chains came from one sample sequenced in a study of blood T cell repertoires in COVID-19. Using immunoSEQ multiplex PCR, the repertoire was profiled, and TCRdb retains in-frame clones only, with some absent. The profile covers a few hundred thousand clones, with roughly 91% appearing a single time and roughly 2.9% taken by the ten largest. Sequenced sample: PBMCs or T cells enriched from blood (not recorded which). Receptors originate from a woman between 45 and 60 years old who had been exposed to COVID-19.

V and J are TRBV2 and TRBJ2-1; 9 positions agree with TRBD1. Losses at the gene ends were 3 bases for V and 9 bases for J; bases not matched to a gene: 18. CDR3 length: 18 amino acids. Germline V gene data show CDR1 as SNHLY and CDR2 as FYNNEI. The CDR3 is CASSESIILGQGSREQFF. Written as DNA, the CDR3 is TGTGCCAGCAGTGAGTCAATCATCTTAGGACAGGGGTCCCGTGAGCAGTTCTTC. Complete variable domain (other parts from reference TRBV2 and TRBJ2-1): EPEVTQTPSHQVTQMGQEVILRCVPISNHLYFYWYRQILGQKVEFLVSFYNNEISEKSEIFDDQFSVERPDGSNFTLKIRSTKLEDSAMYFCASSESIILGQGSREQFFGPGTRLTVL.

The rearrangement uses TRBV15 and TRBJ1-5; D gene ambiguous. CDR1 and CDR2 from the germline V gene are LNHNV and YYDKDF (reference sequence). The V and J ends lost 1 base and 4 bases respectively, with 11 bases between them. CDR3 length: 15 residues. The chain's CDR3 is CATSRVAGPNQPQHF. CDR3 nucleotide sequence: TGTGCCACCAGCAGAGTGGCAGGCCCTAATCAGCCCCAGCATTTT.

The chain is built from TRBV6-1 and TRBJ2-7; D is perhaps TRBD1 (5 bases). Per germline, CDR1 MNHNS and CDR2 SASEGT. Between the trimmed V and J ends, which lost 2 bases and 7 bases, there was a span of 15 bases. This CDR3 region has 14 residues. Here the CDR3 DNA reads TGTGCCAGCAGTGAACAGGGTCCTACGGCGGAGCAGTACTTC. This codes for CASSEQGPTAEQYF.

CDR3 in DNA: TGTGCCAGCAGCTTAGGTCTAGCGTACACCGGGGAGCTGTTTTTT. Amino acid sequence: CASSLGLAYTGELFF. The rearrangement uses TRBV7-2 and TRBJ2-2; weak D call: TRBD2 (6 bases). The CDR3 extends over 15 amino acids. Trimming took 1 base from V and 3 from J, leaving 9 bases between them. CDR1 is SGHTA and CDR2 is FQGNSA in the germline V gene.

This clone came up a few times. The chain combines TRBV27 with TRBJ1-1; 10 bases agree with TRBD1. CDR1 and CDR2 (germline): MNHEY, SMNVEV (reference sequence). This CDR3 is 14 amino acids long. J lost 3 bases, V lost 7 bases, and 5 bases had no gene match. The CDR3 DNA reads TGTGCCAGCACCACGACAGGGGGCTACACTGAAGCTTTCTTT. Encoded protein: CASTTTGGYTEAFF.

In this sample, this clone turned up a few times. The same CDR3 is also encoded by other DNA sequences in this sample. V gene TRBV3-1 (or the pseudogene TRBV3-2) combines with J gene TRBJ1-6; 10 bases are a match to TRBD1. This CDR3 comprises 15 residues. J was trimmed by 10 bases and V by 2 bases; bases with no gene match: 5. CDR1 LGHDT and CDR2 YNNKEL come from the germline V gene (reference sequence). CDR3 DNA sequence: TGTGCCAGCAGCCAAAGGACAGGGGGGAACTCACCCCTCCACTTT. Translating gives CASSQRTGGNSPLHF.

The V gene is TRBV5-1, the J gene TRBJ2-5; 11 positions agree with TRBD1. Trimming removed 4 bases from V and 5 bases from J; junction bases left unmatched: 7. This CDR3 has 15 residues. From germline, CDR1 is SGHRS and CDR2 YFSETQ. CDR3 protein: CASSIGQGAMETQYF. The CDR3 coding sequence is TGCGCCAGCAGCATAGGACAGGGGGCAATGGAGACCCAGTACTTC.

This clone was found a few times. V usage is TRBV18 and J usage is TRBJ1-4; 7 nucleotides align to TRBD1. There are 16 residues in the CDR3. The germline gives CDR1 KGHSH, CDR2 LQKENI. Losses at the gene ends were 1 base for V and 5 bases for J; bases not matched to a gene: 7. CDR3: CASSPQVGTANEKLFF. CDR3 coding DNA: TGTGCCAGCTCACCACAAGTTGGGACAGCGAATGAAAAACTGTTTTTT.

The chain uses TRBV5-6 and TRBJ1-2; D is unresolved. The CDR3 length is 15 residues. Trimming shortened V by 3 bases and J by 6 bases, and 18 bases separated the two germline ends. The germline CDR1 and CDR2 sequences are SGHDT and YYEEEE. The CDR3 nucleotides read TGTGCCAGCAGCTCTACCTATGAGGGAACCAATGGCTACACCTTC. As protein: CASSSTYEGTNGYTF.

The chain is built from TRBV30 and TRBJ2-2, with 7 bases aligning to TRBD1. The CDR3 has 14 amino acids. Per germline, CDR1 GTSNPN and CDR2 SVGIG (reference sequence). The V and J ends lost 2 bases and 4 bases, in that order; junction bases with no gene match: 4. The CDR3 is CAWSNRGRTGELFF. CDR3 DNA: TGTGCCTGGAGTAATAGGGGGCGCACCGGGGAGCTGTTTTTT.

The chain combines TRBV9 with TRBJ2-7, with 12 bases matching TRBD2. Looked up from germline, CDR1 is SGDLS and CDR2 is YYNGEE. This CDR3 comprises 14 residues. V shed 3 bases, J shed 4 bases, and the junction held 2 bases outside the gene matches. The CDR3 DNA sequence: TGTGCCAGCAGCGAACTAGCGGGGGGTTACGAGCAGTACTTC. This translates into CASSELAGGYEQYF.

This clone was observed a handful of times. The J gene is TRBJ2-3, the V gene TRBV24-1; 8 bases are shared with TRBD2. There are 13 residues in the CDR3. The germline V gene has CDR1 KGHDR and CDR2 SFDVKD. Trimming cost V 9 bases and J 7 bases; bases outside gene matches: 8. The CDR3 DNA reads TGTGCCACCGGGGACGGGGGGGGTTATACGCAGTATTTT. Its translation: CATGDGGGYTQYF.

The chain carries TRBV18 and TRBJ1-5; 8 nucleotides agree with TRBD1. From germline, CDR1 is KGHSH and CDR2 LQKENI. This CDR3 comprises 13 residues. Losses at the gene ends were 4 bases for V and 6 bases for J; bases not matched to a gene: 2. The CDR3 region has the DNA TGTGCCAGCTCACAGGACAGGGCTCAGCCCCAGCATTTT. Its translation is CASSQDRAQPQHF.

This clone was detected once. The chain couples TRBV4-1 to TRBJ1-4, with unresolved D. The CDR3 is 13 amino acids. The germline V gene has CDR1 MGHRA and CDR2 YSYEKL. The V end was cut by 0 bases, the J end by 5 bases, with 4 bases between. The DNA for the CDR3 is TGCGCCAGCAGCCAAGATCCGAATGAAAAACTGTTTTTT. Translating gives CASSQDPNEKLFF.

CDR3 sequence: CASSATGSSLYEQYF. The CDR3 DNA follows: TGTGCCAGCAGCGCCACAGGGTCGAGTCTCTACGAGCAGTACTTC. The V gene is TRBV5-6, the J gene TRBJ2-7; the D gene is possibly TRBD1 (6 bases). Trimming shortened V by 4 bases and J by 3 bases, and 17 bases separated the two germline ends. Germline assignment: CDR1 SGHDT and CDR2 YYEEEE. The CDR3 totals 15 residues.

V is TRBV9 and J is TRBJ2-5; 11 nucleotides agree with TRBD2. V was clipped by 3 bases and J by 5 bases; unmatched bases: 6. This CDR3 has 15 amino acids. Germline CDR1 and CDR2: SGDLS and YYNGEE. CDR3 nucleotides: TGTGCCAGCAGCGGTAGCGGGGGGGCCGGGGAGACCCAGTACTTC. This sequence encodes CASSGSGGAGETQYF.

This clone was seen once. The V call is TRBV7-2, the J call TRBJ2-7, with unresolved D. The V gene lost 4 bases and the J gene lost 7 bases, with 20 bases spanning the gap. Per the germline V gene, CDR1 is SGHTA and CDR2 is FQGNSA. The CDR3 consists of 15 residues. CDR3 loop: CASSSSDTKVREQYF. In DNA form, the CDR3 reads TGTGCCAGCAGCTCGTCAGACACCAAGGTCAGGGAGCAGTACTTC.

The V and J genes are TRBV6-5 and TRBJ1-6; unclear D gene. Between the trimmed V and J ends, which lost 7 bases and 7 bases, there was a span of 14 bases. Germline-derived CDR1 and CDR2 are MNHEY and SVGAGI. The CDR3 runs to 14 residues. The CDR3: CASTSSWRNSPLHF. In DNA, the CDR3 is TGTGCCAGCACTAGTTCATGGAGGAATTCACCCCTCCACTTT.

J is TRBJ2-7 and V is TRBV4-1, with 7 bases that match TRBD2. The junction had 7 bases not matched to a gene; V was cut back by 1 base and J by 1 base. CDR3 length equals 16 residues. Looked up from germline, CDR1 is MGHRA and CDR2 is YSYEKL. Here the CDR3 reads CASSQGKDGRSYEQYF. DNA of the CDR3: TGCGCCAGCAGCCAAGGGAAGGACGGGAGGTCCTACGAGCAGTACTTC.

This clone was seen once. The chain couples TRBV27 to TRBJ1-3, with a tentative D call TRBD1 (5 bases). This CDR3 has 16 residues. The V gene lost 4 bases and the J gene lost 1 base, with 14 bases spanning the gap. Germline values: CDR1 MNHEY, CDR2 SMNVEV (reference sequence). The CDR3 nucleotides are TGTGCCAGCAGTTACAAGGGGCTGAGGTCTGGAAACACCATATATTTT. Its translation is CASSYKGLRSGNTIYF.

CDR3 sequence reads: CASSRTQNRDNNQPQHF. The CDR3 coding sequence is TGTGCCAGCAGTCGGACCCAGAACCGGGACAACAATCAGCCCCAGCATTTT. This sequence joins TRBV2 and TRBJ1-5; possibly TRBD1 for D (6 bases). V shed 5 bases and J shed 3 bases, with 20 bases lying between them. The CDR3 totals 17 residues. Germline loops: CDR1 SNHLY, CDR2 FYNNEI.